This T cell receptor beta chain was identified in a study of blood T cell repertoires in COVID-19. TCRdb's table, derived via immunoSEQ multiplex PCR, lists solely in-frame clones and lacks some. The sample comprises 200,000 to 250,000 clones, roughly four fifths of which are singletons, and 1.8% rests with the top ten. V was shortened by 6 bases and J by 11 bases, with 19 bases between the two germline ends. CDR3 length equals 13 residues. This chain uses TRBV12-3 or TRBV12-4 with TRBJ1-1; D perhaps matches TRBD1 (5 bases). Sample: PBMCs or T cells enriched from blood (not recorded which). This clonotype originated in a man aged 55 to 70 who had recovered from COVID-19. CDR3 sequence (DNA): TGTGCCAGCAGACCTGCGGGCCTCGGGGGTGCTTTCTTT. This gives the protein CASRPAGLGGAFF.